This T cell receptor (beta chain) was sequenced for a study of long-term antiretroviral therapy in people with HIV. General study findings and limits: Control repertoires displayed wider CDR3 length ranges than the HIV repertoires. Neither ART adherence, viral resistance nor therapy changes were documented. Blood obtained between the mid-2000s and the late 2010s may reflect older ART regimens.

Remarks on this clone: Its antigen is currently unknown.

The V gene lost 1 base and the J gene lost 11 bases, with 17 bases spanning the gap. Germline-derived CDR1 and CDR2 are SNHLY and FYNNEI. This CDR3 is built from 14 residues. The assay used was immunoSEQ (version v3.0), run at survey level. Libraries were prepared by immunoSEQ multiplex PCR; TCRdb keeps only in-frame clonotypes and omits some of them. The sample holds tens of thousands of clones; around 80% are singletons and the top ten take more than 8%. Cryopreserved PBMC, at roughly 0.85-11 million per sample, were present before DNA extraction. The receptor's source is a man aged 30-40 years with HIV. The V gene is TRBV2, the J gene TRBJ1-1; D gene unclear. Sample: unsorted PBMCs, taken 2.8 years after starting antiretroviral therapy. In DNA, the CDR3 is TGTGCCAGCAGTGAAGACAGCGTGTGGATGTTCGCTTTCTTT. Translated, it gives CASSEDSVWMFAFF. Drawing the rest from reference TRBV2 and TRBJ1-1, the complete variable domain is EPEVTQTPSHQVTQMGQEVILRCVPISNHLYFYWYRQILGQKVEFLVSFYNNEISEKSEIFDDQFSVERPDGSNFTLKIRSTKLEDSAMYFCASSEDSVWMFAFFGQGTRLTVV.